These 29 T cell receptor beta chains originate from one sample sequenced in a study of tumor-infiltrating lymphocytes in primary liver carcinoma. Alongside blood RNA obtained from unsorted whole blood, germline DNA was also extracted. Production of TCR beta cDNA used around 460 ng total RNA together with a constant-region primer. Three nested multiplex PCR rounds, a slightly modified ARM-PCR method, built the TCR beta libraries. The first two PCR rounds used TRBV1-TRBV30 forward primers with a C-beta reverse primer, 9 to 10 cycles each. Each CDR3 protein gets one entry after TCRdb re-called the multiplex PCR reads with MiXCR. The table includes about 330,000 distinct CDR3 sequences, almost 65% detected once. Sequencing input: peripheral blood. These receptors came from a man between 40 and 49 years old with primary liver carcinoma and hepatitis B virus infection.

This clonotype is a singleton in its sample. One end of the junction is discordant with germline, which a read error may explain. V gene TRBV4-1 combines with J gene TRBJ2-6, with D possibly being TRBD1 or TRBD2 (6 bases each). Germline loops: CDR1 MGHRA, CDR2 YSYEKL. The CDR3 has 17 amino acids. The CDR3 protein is CTSSQTAGGPGANVLTF. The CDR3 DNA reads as TGCACCAGCAGCCAGACTGCCGGGGGCCCTGGGGCCAACGTCCTGACTTTC.

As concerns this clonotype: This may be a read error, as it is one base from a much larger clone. CDR3 nucleotides: TGCGCCAGCAGCCACGCTACTCCGACAGGGGGGTTCGTCGGCTACACCTTC. This encodes CASSHATPTGGFVGYTF. The chain carries TRBV4-1 and TRBJ1-2, with TRBD1 identical over 9 bases. Germline V lookup: CDR1 MGHRA, CDR2 YSYEKL. V gave up 3 bases and J gave up 8 bases; unmatched junction bases: 16. This CDR3 spans 17 amino acids.

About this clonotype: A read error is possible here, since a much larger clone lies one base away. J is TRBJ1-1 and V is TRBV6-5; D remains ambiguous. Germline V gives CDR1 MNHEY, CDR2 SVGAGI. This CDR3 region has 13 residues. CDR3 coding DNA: TGTGCCAGCAGTTATAATGTTGACACTGGAGCTTTCTTT. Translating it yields CASSYNVDTGAFF.

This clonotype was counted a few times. This CDR3 is CASSLWVTGHNSPLHF. The CDR3 DNA reads as TGTGCCAGCAGTTTATGGGTGACAGGGCATAATTCACCCCTCCACTTT. This sequence joins TRBV28 and TRBJ1-6; 7 nucleotides line up with TRBD1. The CDR3 runs 16 residues. CDR1 is MDHEN, CDR2 SYDVKM, per germline. V trimming: 0 bases; J trimming: 5 bases; junction bases outside the gene matches: 4.

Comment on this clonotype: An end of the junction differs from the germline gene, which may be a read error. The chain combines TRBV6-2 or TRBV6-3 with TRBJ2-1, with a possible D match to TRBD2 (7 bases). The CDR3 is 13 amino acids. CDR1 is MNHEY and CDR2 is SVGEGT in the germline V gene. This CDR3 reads CDSRQGTTVTQFF. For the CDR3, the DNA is TGTGACAGCAGGCAGGGGACTACGGTTACACAGTTCTTC.

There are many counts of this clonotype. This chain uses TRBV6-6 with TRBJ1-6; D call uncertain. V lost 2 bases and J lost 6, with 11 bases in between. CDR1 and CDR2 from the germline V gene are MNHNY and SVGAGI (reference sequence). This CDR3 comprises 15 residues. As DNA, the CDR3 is TGTGCCAGCAGTTACGGAGGCAGGAGTAATTCACCCCTCCACTTT. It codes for CASSYGGRSNSPLHF.

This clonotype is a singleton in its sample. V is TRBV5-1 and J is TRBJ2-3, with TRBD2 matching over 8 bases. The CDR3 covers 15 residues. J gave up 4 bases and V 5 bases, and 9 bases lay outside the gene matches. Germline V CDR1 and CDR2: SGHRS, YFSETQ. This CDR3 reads CASSGTAGVSDTQYF. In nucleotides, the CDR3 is TGCGCCAGCAGTGGCACAGCGGGAGTCTCAGATACGCAGTATTTT.

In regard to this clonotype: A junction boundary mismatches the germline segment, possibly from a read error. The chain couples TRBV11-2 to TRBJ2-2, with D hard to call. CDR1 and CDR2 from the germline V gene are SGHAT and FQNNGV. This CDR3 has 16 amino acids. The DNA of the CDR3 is TGTGCCAGCAGCTTATTTACGGTAGGCAACACCTGGGAGCTGTTTTTT. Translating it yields CASSLFTVGNTWELFF.

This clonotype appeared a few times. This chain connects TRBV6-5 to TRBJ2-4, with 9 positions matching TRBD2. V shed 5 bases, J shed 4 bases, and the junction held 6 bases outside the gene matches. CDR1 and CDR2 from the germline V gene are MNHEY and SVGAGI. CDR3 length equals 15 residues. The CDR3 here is CASSLTLAGKNIQYF. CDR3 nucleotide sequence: TGTGCCAGCAGTCTCACCCTAGCGGGAAAAAACATTCAGTACTTC.

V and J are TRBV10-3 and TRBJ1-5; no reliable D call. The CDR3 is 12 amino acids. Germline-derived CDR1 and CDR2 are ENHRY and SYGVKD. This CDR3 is CVTGRVNQPQHF. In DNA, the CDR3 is TGTGTCACCGGACGGGTAAATCAGCCCCAGCATTTT.

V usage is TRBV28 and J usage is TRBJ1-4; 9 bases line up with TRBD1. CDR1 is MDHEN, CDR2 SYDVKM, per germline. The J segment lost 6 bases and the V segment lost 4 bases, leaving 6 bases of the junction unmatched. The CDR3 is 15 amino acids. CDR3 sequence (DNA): TGTGCCAGCAGTTCCCAACAGGGGGCGGATGAAAAACTGTTTTTT. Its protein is CASSSQQGADEKLFF.

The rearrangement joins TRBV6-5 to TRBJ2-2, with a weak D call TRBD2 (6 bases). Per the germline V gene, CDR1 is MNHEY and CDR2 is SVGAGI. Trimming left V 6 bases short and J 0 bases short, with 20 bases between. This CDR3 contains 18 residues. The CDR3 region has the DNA TGTGCCAGCAGCCACGTAACCGGGACGGGAGCGAACACCGGGGAGCTGTTTTTT. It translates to CASSHVTGTGANTGELFF.

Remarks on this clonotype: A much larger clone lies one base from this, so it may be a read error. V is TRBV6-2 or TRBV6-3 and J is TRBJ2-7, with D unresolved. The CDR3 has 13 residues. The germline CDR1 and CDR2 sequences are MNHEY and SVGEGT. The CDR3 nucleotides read TGTGACAGCAGTTACCGGGCCAACCACGAGCAGTACTTC. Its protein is CDSSYRANHEQYF.

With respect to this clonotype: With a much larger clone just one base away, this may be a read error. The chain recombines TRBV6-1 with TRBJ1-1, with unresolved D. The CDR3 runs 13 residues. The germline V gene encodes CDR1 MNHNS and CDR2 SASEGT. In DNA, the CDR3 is TGTACCAGCAGTGAAAAGACCAACACTGAAGCTTTCTTT. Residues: CTSSEKTNTEAFF.

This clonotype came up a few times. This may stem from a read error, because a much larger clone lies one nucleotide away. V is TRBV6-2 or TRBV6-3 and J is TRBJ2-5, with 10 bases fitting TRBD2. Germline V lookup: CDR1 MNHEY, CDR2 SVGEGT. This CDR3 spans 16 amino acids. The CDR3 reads CGSSSGTSARGETQYF. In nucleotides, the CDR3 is TGTGGCAGCAGTTCCGGGACTAGCGCACGGGGAGAGACCCAGTACTTC.

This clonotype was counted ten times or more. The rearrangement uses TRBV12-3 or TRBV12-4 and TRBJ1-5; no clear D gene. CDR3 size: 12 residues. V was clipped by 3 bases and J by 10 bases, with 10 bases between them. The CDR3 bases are TGTGCCAGCAGTTTCGCCGTTGGACCCCAGCATTTT. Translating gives CASSFAVGPQHF.

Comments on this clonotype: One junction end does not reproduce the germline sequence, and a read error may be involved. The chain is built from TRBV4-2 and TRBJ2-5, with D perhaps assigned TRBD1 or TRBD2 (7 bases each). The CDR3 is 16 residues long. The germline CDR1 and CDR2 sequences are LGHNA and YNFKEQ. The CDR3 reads CTSSLKAGGGPETQYF. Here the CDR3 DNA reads TGTACCAGCAGCCTTAAGGCAGGGGGAGGGCCGGAGACCCAGTACTTC.

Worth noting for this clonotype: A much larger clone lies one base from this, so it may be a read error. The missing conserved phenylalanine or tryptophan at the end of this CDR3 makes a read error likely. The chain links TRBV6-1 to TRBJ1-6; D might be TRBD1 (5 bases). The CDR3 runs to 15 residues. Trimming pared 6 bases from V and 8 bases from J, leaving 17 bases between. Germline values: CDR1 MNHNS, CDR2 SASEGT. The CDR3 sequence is CASSLPGTDDSPLHI. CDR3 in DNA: TGTGCCAGCAGCCTGCCCGGGACGGATGATTCACCCCTCCACATT.

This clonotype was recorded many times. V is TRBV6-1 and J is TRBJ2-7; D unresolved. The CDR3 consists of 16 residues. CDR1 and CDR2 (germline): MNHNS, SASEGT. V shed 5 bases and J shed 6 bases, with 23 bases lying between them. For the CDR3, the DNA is TGTGCCAGCAGTCCTAAGATGTCAGGATCGCTGGGCGAGCAGTACTTC. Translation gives CASSPKMSGSLGEQYF.

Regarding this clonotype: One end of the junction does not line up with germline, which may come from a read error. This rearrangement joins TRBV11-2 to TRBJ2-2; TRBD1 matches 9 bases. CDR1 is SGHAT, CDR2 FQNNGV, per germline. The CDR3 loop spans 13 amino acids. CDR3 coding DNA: TGTGCCTCTAGGACAGGGGTCACCGGGGAGCCGTTTTTT. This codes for CASRTGVTGEPFF.

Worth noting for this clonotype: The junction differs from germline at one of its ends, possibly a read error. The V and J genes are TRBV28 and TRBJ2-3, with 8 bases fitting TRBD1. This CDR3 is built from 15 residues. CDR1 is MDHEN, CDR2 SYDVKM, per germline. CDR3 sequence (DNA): TGTGCTAGCGGTTTGAAACGGACAGGGTCCGATACACAGTATTTT. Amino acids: CASGLKRTGSDTQYF.

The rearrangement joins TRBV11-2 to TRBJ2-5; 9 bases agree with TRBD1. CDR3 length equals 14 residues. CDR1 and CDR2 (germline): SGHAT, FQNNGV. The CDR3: CGSCQTGGQETQYF. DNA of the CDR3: TGTGGCAGTTGTCAGACAGGGGGACAAGAGACCCAGTACTTC.

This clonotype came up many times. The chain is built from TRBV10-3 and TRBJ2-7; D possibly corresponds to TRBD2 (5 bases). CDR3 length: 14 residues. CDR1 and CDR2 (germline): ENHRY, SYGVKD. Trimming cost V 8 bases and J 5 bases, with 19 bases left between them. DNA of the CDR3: TGTGCCATCGGACGGTCCATGGGGAGCCACGAGCAGTACTTC. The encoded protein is CAIGRSMGSHEQYF.

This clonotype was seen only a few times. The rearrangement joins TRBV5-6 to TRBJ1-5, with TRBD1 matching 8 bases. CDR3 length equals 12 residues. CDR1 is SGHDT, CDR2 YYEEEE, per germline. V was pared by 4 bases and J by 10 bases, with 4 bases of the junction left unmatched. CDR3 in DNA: TGTGCCAGCAGCACCCCAGGGGGCCCCCAGCATTTT. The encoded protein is CASSTPGGPQHF.

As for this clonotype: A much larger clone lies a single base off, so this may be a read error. The CDR3 reads CGTAGDSSYEQYF. CDR3 nucleotide sequence: TGTGGCACCGCGGGGGACAGCTCCTACGAGCAGTACTTC. The chain carries TRBV6-2 or TRBV6-3 and TRBJ2-7; either TRBD1 or TRBD2 may supply D (7 bases each). The CDR3 is 13 amino acids. The germline V gene has CDR1 MNHEY and CDR2 SVGEGT.

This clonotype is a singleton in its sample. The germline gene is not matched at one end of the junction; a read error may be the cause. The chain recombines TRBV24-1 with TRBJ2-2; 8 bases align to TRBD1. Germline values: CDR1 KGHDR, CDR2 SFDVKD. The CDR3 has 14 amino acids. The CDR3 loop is CATSDNRGTGELFF. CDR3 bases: TGTGCCACCAGTGATAACAGGGGGACCGGGGAGCTCTTTTTT.

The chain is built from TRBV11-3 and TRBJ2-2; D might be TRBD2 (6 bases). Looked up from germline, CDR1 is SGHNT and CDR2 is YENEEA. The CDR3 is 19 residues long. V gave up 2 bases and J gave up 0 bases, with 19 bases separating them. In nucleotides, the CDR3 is TGTGCCAGCAGCTTAATCGGACTATCTCTCGGCTCGAACACCGGGGAGCTGTTTTTT. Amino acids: CASSLIGLSLGSNTGELFF.

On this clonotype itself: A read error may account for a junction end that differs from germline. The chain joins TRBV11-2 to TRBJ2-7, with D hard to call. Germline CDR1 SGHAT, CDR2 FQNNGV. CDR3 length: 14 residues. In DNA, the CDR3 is TGTGCCAGCAGCTTAGCCAGGTCCGGCTACGGGCAGTACTTC. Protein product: CASSLARSGYGQYF.

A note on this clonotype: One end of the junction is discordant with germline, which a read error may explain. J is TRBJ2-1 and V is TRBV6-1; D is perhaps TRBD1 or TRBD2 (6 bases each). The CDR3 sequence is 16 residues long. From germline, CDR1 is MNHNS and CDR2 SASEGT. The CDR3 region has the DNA TGTGCCAACAGTGAGGGGGTTGGGACTCATGACAATGAGCAGTTCTTC. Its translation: CANSEGVGTHDNEQFF.